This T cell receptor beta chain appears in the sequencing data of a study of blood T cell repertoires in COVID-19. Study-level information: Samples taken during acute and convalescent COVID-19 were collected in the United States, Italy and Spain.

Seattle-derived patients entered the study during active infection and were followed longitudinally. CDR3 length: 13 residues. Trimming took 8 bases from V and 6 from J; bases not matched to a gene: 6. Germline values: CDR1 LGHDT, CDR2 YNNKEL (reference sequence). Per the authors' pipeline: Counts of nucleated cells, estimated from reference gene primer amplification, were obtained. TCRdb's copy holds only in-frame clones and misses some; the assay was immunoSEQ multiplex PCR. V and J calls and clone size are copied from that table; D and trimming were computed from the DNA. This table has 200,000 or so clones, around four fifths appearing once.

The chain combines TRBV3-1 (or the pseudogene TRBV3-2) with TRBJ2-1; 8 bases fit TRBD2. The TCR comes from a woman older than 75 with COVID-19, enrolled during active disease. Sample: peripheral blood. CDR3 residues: CASSTRGGNEQFF. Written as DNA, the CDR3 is TGTGCCAGCTCGACCCGGGGGGGCAATGAGCAGTTCTTC.